This is a list of T cell receptor beta chains from one sample in a study. A single record per CDR3 protein comes from TCRdb applying MiXCR to the 5' RACE reads. This sample yields fewer than 80,000 distinct CDR3 sequences, of which 22% are seen a single time; more than 2.5% belongs to the top ten. Sequenced input: memory CD4+ T cells sorted from a lymph node. The receptors were sampled from a female donor with breast cancer. CDR3s include the opening cysteine and the closing phenylalanine or tryptophan. The order of the fields is J gene, D gene, clone size, V gene, CDR3 protein, CDR3 DNA. The D gene is left open where the match is weak. Size values are once, few and many counts, or a class for expanded clones, and some rows have none.

j_call: TRBJ1-1
d_call: .
clone_size: many
v_call: TRBV29-1
cdr3_aa: CSVGQTEAFF
cdr3_nt: TGCAGCGTTGGACAGACTGAAGCTTTCTTT

j_call: TRBJ1-1
d_call: .
clone_size: .
v_call: TRBV9
cdr3_aa: CASSVAIGAGMNTEAFF
cdr3_nt: TGTGCCAGCAGCGTAGCTATCGGGGCAGGTATGAACACTGAAGCTTTCTTT

j_call: TRBJ1-2
d_call: .
clone_size: few
v_call: TRBV27
cdr3_aa: CASSPNRVTGGYTF
cdr3_nt: TGTGCCAGCAGTCCGAACAGGGTGACGGGCGGCTACACCTTC

j_call: TRBJ2-1
d_call: TRBD1
clone_size: .
v_call: TRBV24-1
cdr3_aa: CATSDSGLQGAWHEQFF
cdr3_nt: TGTGCCACCAGTGACTCAGGGCTACAGGGGGCATGGCATGAGCAGTTCTTC

j_call: TRBJ1-1
d_call: .
clone_size: .
v_call: TRBV9
cdr3_aa: CASSVDDGGSTEAFF
cdr3_nt: TGTGCCAGCAGCGTAGATGATGGGGGAAGTACTGAAGCTTTCTTT

j_call: TRBJ2-1
d_call: .
clone_size: .
v_call: TRBV24-1
cdr3_aa: CATSDVTGATYNEQFF
cdr3_nt: TGTGCCACCAGTGACGTAACCGGGGCCACTTACAATGAGCAGTTCTTC

j_call: TRBJ2-2
d_call: .
clone_size: many
v_call: TRBV7-8
cdr3_aa: CASSLAAGYTGELFF
cdr3_nt: TGTGCCAGCAGCTTAGCGGCGGGATACACCGGGGAGCTGTTTTTT

j_call: TRBJ1-4
d_call: .
clone_size: once
v_call: TRBV12-2
cdr3_aa: CASEKLFF
cdr3_nt: TGTGCATCTGAAAAACTGTTTTTT

j_call: TRBJ2-5
d_call: .
clone_size: few
v_call: TRBV30
cdr3_aa: CAWGRPPETQYF
cdr3_nt: TGTGCCTGGGGACGGCCTCCCGAGACCCAGTACTTC

j_call: TRBJ1-5
d_call: TRBD1
clone_size: .
v_call: TRBV4-3
cdr3_aa: CASSSDRGTSQPQHF
cdr3_nt: TGCGCCAGCAGCTCCGACAGGGGGACAAGTCAGCCCCAGCATTTT

j_call: TRBJ1-5
d_call: .
clone_size: few
v_call: TRBV12-3/TRBV12-4
cdr3_aa: CASSFSLLPNQPQHF
cdr3_nt: TGTGCCAGCAGTTTCTCCCTGCTCCCCAATCAGCCCCAGCATTTT

j_call: TRBJ2-1
d_call: .
clone_size: few
v_call: TRBV7-7
cdr3_aa: CASSPSPVVNEQFF
cdr3_nt: TGTGCTAGCAGCCCCAGCCCAGTTGTCAATGAGCAGTTCTTC

j_call: TRBJ1-1
d_call: .
clone_size: .
v_call: TRBV29-1
cdr3_aa: CSVKRVGTEAFF
cdr3_nt: TGCAGCGTTAAAAGGGTGGGCACTGAAGCTTTCTTT

j_call: TRBJ2-1
d_call: .
clone_size: .
v_call: TRBV5-1
cdr3_aa: CASSADPSRSSYNEQFF
cdr3_nt: TGCGCCAGCAGCGCGGACCCCTCACGGAGCTCCTACAATGAGCAGTTCTTC

j_call: TRBJ1-1
d_call: .
clone_size: few
v_call: TRBV14
cdr3_aa: CASSHTTRGNTEAFF
cdr3_nt: TGTGCCAGCAGCCACACCACTCGTGGGAACACTGAAGCTTTCTTT

j_call: TRBJ2-1
d_call: .
clone_size: few
v_call: TRBV20-1
cdr3_aa: CSALPYNEQFF
cdr3_nt: TGCAGTGCTCTTCCATACAATGAGCAGTTCTTC

j_call: TRBJ1-2
d_call: TRBD1
clone_size: few
v_call: TRBV24-1
cdr3_aa: CATSDAGQGPSYGYTF
cdr3_nt: TGTGCCACCAGTGATGCCGGACAGGGTCCGTCCTATGGCTACACCTTC

j_call: TRBJ2-5
d_call: TRBD1
clone_size: many
v_call: TRBV6-5
cdr3_aa: CASGPTGQGAGETQYF
cdr3_nt: TGTGCCAGCGGCCCCACGGGACAGGGGGCAGGAGAGACCCAGTACTTC

j_call: TRBJ2-1
d_call: TRBD2
clone_size: .
v_call: TRBV7-3
cdr3_aa: CASSPLAGGYNEQFF
cdr3_nt: TGTGCCAGCAGCCCCCTCGCGGGAGGGTACAATGAGCAGTTCTTC

j_call: TRBJ1-4
d_call: .
clone_size: .
v_call: TRBV6-6
cdr3_aa: CASGADTHKEKLFF
cdr3_nt: TGTGCCAGCGGGGCAGACACCCACAAAGAAAAACTGTTTTTT

j_call: TRBJ1-2
d_call: TRBD1
clone_size: few
v_call: TRBV29-1
cdr3_aa: CSGGDRQTYGYTF
cdr3_nt: TGCAGCGGAGGGGACAGACAAACTTATGGCTACACCTTC

j_call: TRBJ2-1
d_call: .
clone_size: few
v_call: TRBV29-1
cdr3_aa: CSASRDSDNEQFF
cdr3_nt: TGCAGCGCCTCCCGGGACTCCGATAATGAGCAGTTCTTC

j_call: TRBJ2-1
d_call: .
clone_size: many
v_call: TRBV24-1
cdr3_aa: CATSEGDREQFF
cdr3_nt: TGTGCCACCAGTGAAGGGGACCGTGAGCAGTTCTTC

j_call: TRBJ2-7
d_call: .
clone_size: few
v_call: TRBV5-1
cdr3_aa: CASSLEGTSTYEQYF
cdr3_nt: TGCGCCAGCAGCTTGGAAGGCACTTCTACCTACGAGCAGTACTTC

j_call: TRBJ2-2
d_call: TRBD1
clone_size: .
v_call: TRBV28
cdr3_aa: CASIPGQVNTGELFF
cdr3_nt: TGTGCCAGCATCCCCGGACAGGTTAACACCGGGGAGCTGTTTTTT

j_call: TRBJ1-4
d_call: .
clone_size: many
v_call: TRBV20-1
cdr3_aa: CSARDRRGPEKLFF
cdr3_nt: TGCAGTGCTAGAGATCGGAGGGGTCCGGAAAAACTGTTTTTT